These T cell receptor beta chains were read from a single sample in a study of tumor-infiltrating lymphocytes in primary liver carcinoma. TCRdb redid the calling of the multiplex PCR reads with MiXCR, one entry per CDR3 protein. The data hold roughly 50,000 distinct CDR3 sequences, with over 65% observed a single time. Sequences were obtained from liver tumor tissue from sampling region 2. These receptors originate from a man aged 35-49 years with primary liver carcinoma and hepatitis B virus infection. CDR3s include the opening cysteine and the closing phenylalanine or tryptophan. Each record gives: CDR3 DNA, CDR3 protein, clone size, J gene, D gene, V gene. A D gene is named only where the DNA matches it firmly. The size field is filled for only some rows; it gives once, few, many or a size class.

DNA: TGTGCCAGTAGCCCACAAAGGGGGCAACCTTACGTGCAGTACTTC
CDR3: CASSPQRGQPYVQYF
size: NA
J: TRBJ2-7
D: TRBD1
V: TRBV28

DNA: TGTGCCAGCAGTGAGGATGGGGGTCAACCCCAGTATTTT
CDR3: CASSEDGGQPQYF
size: NA
J: TRBJ2-3
D: NA
V: TRBV2

DNA: TGTGTCAGCAGTTCCTCGGGACTAGCGGGAGCATACGAGCAGTACTTC
CDR3: CVSSSSGLAGAYEQYF
size: NA
J: TRBJ2-7
D: TRBD2
V: TRBV28

DNA: TGTGCCCGCACCGAACCGGGACTGGCTTTTTACGAGCAATACTTC
CDR3: CARTEPGLAFYEQYF
size: NA
J: TRBJ2-7
D: NA
V: TRBV12-3/TRBV12-4

DNA: TGTGCCATCAGTGAGGGAAGTACCGGACTAGCGGTAGTAGGTGACCAGTTCTTC
CDR3: CAISEGSTGLAVVGDQFF
size: NA
J: TRBJ2-1
D: TRBD2
V: TRBV10-3

DNA: TGTGCCAGCAGAAGGGGACAGGGGGCGGGGAGCACCGGGGAGCTGTTTTTT
CDR3: CASRRGQGAGSTGELFF
size: NA
J: TRBJ2-2
D: TRBD1
V: TRBV28

DNA: TGTGCCAGCAGTTTAGAACCCGGAGGGGAGCAGTACTTC
CDR3: CASSLEPGGEQYF
size: NA
J: TRBJ2-7
D: NA
V: TRBV12-3/TRBV12-4

DNA: TGTACCAGCAGTTTGACCAACCACCGCACAGATACGCAGTATTTT
CDR3: CTSSLTNHRTDTQYF
size: NA
J: TRBJ2-3
D: NA
V: TRBV12-3/TRBV12-4

DNA: TGTGCCAGTAGCCTCGATGACCCCCTGCAGATAGCGAGAAGCACAGATACGCGGTATTTT
CDR3: CASSLDDPLQIARSTDTRYF
size: NA
J: TRBJ2-3
D: NA
V: TRBV11-2

DNA: TGTACCAGCAGCGCCAATCTGATTTGGGATACACAGTATTTT
CDR3: CTSSANLIWDTQYF
size: NA
J: TRBJ2-3
D: NA
V: TRBV2

DNA: TGTGCCAGCAGCTTCTCCGGGACTGGTTATGACTACACCTTC
CDR3: CASSFSGTGYDYTF
size: NA
J: TRBJ1-2
D: NA
V: TRBV11-2

DNA: TGCAGTGCGTGGGGCGACGAGGTCGGCCATGAGCAGTTCTTC
CDR3: CSAWGDEVGHEQFF
size: NA
J: TRBJ2-1
D: NA
V: TRBV20-1

DNA: TGTGCCAGCAGCCAAATAGAGACGCGGCAGCCCCAGCATTTT
CDR3: CASSQIETRQPQHF
size: medium-sized
J: TRBJ1-5
D: NA
V: TRBV4-2

DNA: TGTGCCAGCAGTTTGGGACCGAATGAAGCTTTCTTT
CDR3: CASSLGPNEAFF
size: many
J: TRBJ1-1
D: NA
V: TRBV6-2/TRBV6-3

DNA: TGTGCCAGCATTGAAACTAGCGGGACCCTCTACGAGCAGTACTTC
CDR3: CASIETSGTLYEQYF
size: NA
J: TRBJ2-7
D: TRBD2
V: TRBV6-1

DNA: TGTGCCAGCGGTCAGATATGCAGTCAGTACGAGCAGTACTTC
CDR3: CASGQICSQYEQYF
size: NA
J: TRBJ2-7
D: NA
V: TRBV28

DNA: TGTGCCAGCAGTGGACTAGCGGGCTACGAGCAGTACTTC
CDR3: CASSGLAGYEQYF
size: many
J: TRBJ2-7
D: TRBD2
V: TRBV6-2/TRBV6-3

DNA: TGTGCCAGCACCAAGGGTGGGCTTAGCTCCTACAATGAGCAGTTCTTC
CDR3: CASTKGGLSSYNEQFF
size: many
J: TRBJ2-1
D: NA
V: TRBV6-1

DNA: TGTGCCATAACATGGGGACTAGCGGGGGGTGGAGGCTACGAGCAGTACTTC
CDR3: CAITWGLAGGGGYEQYF
size: NA
J: TRBJ2-7
D: TRBD2
V: TRBV10-3

DNA: TGCAGTGTTGGGCAGGAGCAGTACTTC
CDR3: CSVGQEQYF
size: few
J: TRBJ2-7
D: NA
V: TRBV20-1

DNA: TGTGCCTGGAGTGCAACAGGGGGCGAAGATACGCAGTATTTT
CDR3: CAWSATGGEDTQYF
size: few
J: TRBJ2-3
D: TRBD1
V: TRBV30

DNA: TGCGCCAGCACTTTAGCGGACTCCTACAATGAGCAGTTCTTC
CDR3: CASTLADSYNEQFF
size: many
J: TRBJ2-1
D: NA
V: TRBV5-1

DNA: TGTGCCAGCAGCTCGCGTCCCAGCGGGAAGATCTATGTGCAGTTCTTC
CDR3: CASSSRPSGKIYVQFF
size: NA
J: TRBJ2-1
D: TRBD2
V: TRBV11-2

DNA: TGTGCCAACAGTTGGGACGTACGCACAGATACGCAATATTTT
CDR3: CANSWDVRTDTQYF
size: NA
J: TRBJ2-3
D: NA
V: TRBV6-5

DNA: TGTGCCAGCAAATTCGACAGGGTCACCTACGAGCAGTACTTC
CDR3: CASKFDRVTYEQYF
size: NA
J: TRBJ2-7
D: TRBD1
V: TRBV28

DNA: TGCGCCAGCAACCCGTCAATTGGCGGGAGTATTGGAGATACGCGGTATTTT
CDR3: CASNPSIGGSIGDTRYF
size: NA
J: TRBJ2-3
D: TRBD2
V: TRBV4-1

DNA: TGTGCCAGCAGCGTGAGACCGGCAGATACGCAGTATTTT
CDR3: CASSVRPADTQYF
size: many
J: TRBJ2-3
D: NA
V: TRBV2

DNA: TGTGCCAGCAGTGCACGAGGGGGAGGCAATCAGCCCCAGCATTTT
CDR3: CASSARGGGNQPQHF
size: many
J: TRBJ1-5
D: NA
V: TRBV12-3/TRBV12-4

DNA: TGTGCCAGCAGCCCATCGAGGGGCGGCTACGCCTTC
CDR3: CASSPSRGGYAF
size: once
J: TRBJ1-2
D: NA
V: TRBV14

DNA: TGTGTCAGCAGCCAAGGGGGTCCTGAACAGTACTTC
CDR3: CVSSQGGPEQYF
size: few
J: TRBJ2-7
D: NA
V: TRBV4-2